This T cell receptor beta chain emerged from a study of CD8+CD57+ T cells in acquired aplastic anemia. Patients chosen for sequencing had CD8+CD57+ cells that had expanded, as shown by flow cytometry. Each patient carried a diagnosis of severe acquired aplastic anemia. This CDR3 comprises 13 residues. V shed 4 bases and J shed 4 bases, with 7 bases lying between them. Germline loops: CDR1 KGHDR, CDR2 SFDVKD. The template for TCR beta VDJ and CDR3 sequence profiling was genomic DNA. MiXCR was run by TCRdb on the reads, yielding one entry per CDR3 protein. The table includes more than 200,000 distinct CDR3 sequences, roughly 50% detected once.

The rearrangement links TRBV24-1 to TRBJ1-3; D unclear. Sequencing was done on a sample of sorted CD4+, CD8+, or CD8+CD57+ T cells (not recorded which) from PBMCs. The sequence derives from a human donor with aplastic anemia. CDR3 nucleotides: TGTGCCACCAGTGAGCACGGGGGAAACACCATATATTTT. Encoded protein: CATSEHGGNTIYF.